This record looks at one TCR beta chain sequence and its context. It has no known antigen specificity. No base qualities exist here, and no much larger clone lies one base off it. The data were taken from a study of cytotoxic CD8 clonotypes in ibrutinib-treated CLL (dated by TCRdb to the early 2020s). Some background on the complete study: The cohort had 11 relapsed/refractory and around 16 treatment-naive patients; 17 were IGHV unmutated. Longitudinal samples were available for about 30% of the 86 trial participants. Samples at response were collected after a median of about 11 months of treatment, with a range of about 6 to 40 months. Cryopreserved peripheral blood mononuclear cells were obtained before treatment, at response, and at either sustained remission or disease progression. On average, each sample had approximately 250,000 productive templates and about 89,000 productive rearrangements. Partial responses were observed in about 24 patients and complete responses in 2; after a median follow-up of around 68 months, remission was maintained in roughly 15 patients and progression was observed in approximately 12. The investigation overall reported the following: Baseline clonality exceeded that of age-matched healthy donors and correlated strongly with circulating CD8+ T-cell counts. Public clonotypes were found to be uncommon and were observed to contract or remain stable during treatment; the increase in clonality was shown to reflect expansion of private clonotypes at ibrutinib response. At ibrutinib response clonality went up, during sustained remission it held steady, and at progression it dropped back toward baseline. Sampling times were not matched between patients in sustained remission and patients whose disease was progressing, and lymph node repertoires were not examined.

Counted from cysteine to phenylalanine, this CDR3 has 14 amino acids. The DNA shown is the 42-base CDR3, in frame from base 1. Via the germline V gene, CDR1 is ENHRY and CDR2 SYGVKD. V and J are trimmed by 2 bases and 5 bases, and the gene matches miss 3 bases of the junction. For TCR beta library preparation, approximately 1.9 micrograms of genomic DNA was extracted from cryopreserved PBMCs. Longitudinal blood samples from CLL patients on ibrutinib monotherapy were analyzed using high-throughput TCR beta sequencing. The patients took part in an open-label, single-center phase 2 trial of ibrutinib monotherapy. The goal of deep resolution MiSeq sequencing was a depth between 1 in 1 million and 1 in 200,000 T cells, and coverage averaged 10x per clonotype. The immunoSEQ hsTCRB Kit was used to generate TCR beta libraries. As for how the authors treated the data: Data were analyzed with ImmunoSEQ Data Assistant and ImmunoSEQ Analyzer, with V, D and J genes assigned per IMGT definitions. Clonality was computed as one minus normalized Shannon entropy of productive rearrangement frequencies, ranging from 0 to 1. Only overrepresented clonotypes making up at least 0.05% of the repertoire of each patient were included in the public clonotype analysis. Fewer than 15 repertoires from age-matched healthy donors, obtained from immuneACCESS, served as clonality controls. The table was pulled from immuneACCESS by TCRdb, which kept in-frame rearrangements only. Such tables lose some clones; where checked, under half of the loss comes from unresolved V genes, and the rest has no known cause. The D gene and trimming were derived from the DNA, and the V and J assignments and clone size from that table. Present in this sample are around 20,000 clones, roughly 80% of which were seen just once. Roughly 5.7% of the sample comes from the top ten.

The sequencing here drew on PBMCs, taken before ibrutinib treatment. The sequence links TRBV10-3 to TRBJ2-5; TRBD1 aligns with 9 central bases. The source of this sequence is a human donor with chronic lymphocytic leukemia. The CDR3 sequence is CAISERDRVETQYF. Here is the DNA: TGTGCCATCAGTGAGCGGGACAGGGTGGAGACCCAGTACTTC.